This T cell receptor beta chain is from a study of T-cell memory formation after mild COVID-19. The table lists this clonotype with a few counts. Its antigen is not identified. CDR3 size: 13 residues. Trimming took off 2 bases at V and 2 bases at J, with 6 bases between the two ends. Germline assignment: CDR1 LNHDA and CDR2 SQIVND (reference sequence). TCRdb reanalysed the 5' RACE reads using MiXCR and keeps one entry per CDR3 protein. In the table there are fewer than 700,000 distinct CDR3 sequences, about a sixth of which are singletons. Study-wide points: Researchers report contracting CD4+ clones mostly in CM and EM, with CD8+ clones in EMRA.

V is TRBV19 and J is TRBJ2-5, with D possibly TRBD2 on 6 matching bases. The receptor was derived from an adult woman who had mild COVID-19 (a few samples of this study predate the infection). Cell type and time point are not known. The sequencing input was PBMCs or a T cell subset sorted from them (not recorded which). The CDR3 nucleotides read TGTGCCAGTAGTATACTAGCGCAAGAGACCCAGTACTTC. It is translated as CASSILAQETQYF.